These 9 T cell receptor beta chains came from one sample sequenced in a study of T cell repertoires in cytomegalovirus infection. No antigens are known for them. TCRdb reanalysed the reads using MiXCR and keeps one entry per CDR3 protein. The sample includes about 280,000 distinct CDR3 sequences, less than 25% seen only once; the top ten take approximately 19%. The specimen was cultured PBMCs, collected from culture after CMV antigen stimulation. These TCRs come from a human donor in good health (CMV status not recorded). Some clones in this sample may be carry-over from other donors' samples.

This clonotype was observed many times. The rearrangement uses TRBV15 and TRBJ2-5, with D unclear. This CDR3 spans 16 amino acids. V lost 6 bases, J lost 0 bases, and 17 bases lay in between. The germline V gene encodes CDR1 LNHNV and CDR2 YYDKDF (reference sequence). The CDR3 sequence is CATSTRGLSYQETQYF. As DNA, the CDR3 is TGTGCCACCAGTACACGTGGGCTTTCGTACCAAGAGACCCAGTACTTC.

The V call is TRBV20-1, the J call TRBJ2-7, with 7 bases that match TRBD1. Germline V gives CDR1 DFQATT, CDR2 SNEGSKA (reference sequence). The CDR3 covers 17 residues. The V and J ends lost 0 bases and 0 bases, in that order; junction bases with no gene match: 11. In DNA, the CDR3 is TGCAGTGCTAGAGATCTCTCGGGACAGTCGTACTCCTACGAGCAGTACTTC. Its protein is CSARDLSGQSYSYEQYF.

This clonotype was observed at least ten times. CDR3 in DNA: TGTGCCAGCAGCTCCGGTCTAGCGGGATTGTTAGAGACCCAGTACTTC. Translating gives CASSSGLAGLLETQYF. The V gene is TRBV7-2, the J gene TRBJ2-5; 9 bases line up with TRBD2. Germline values: CDR1 SGHTA, CDR2 FQGNSA. The length of the CDR3 is 16 residues. The ends lost 4 bases at V and 4 bases at J; junction bases unmatched: 10. Complete variable domain (other parts from reference TRBV7-2 and TRBJ2-5): GAGVSQSPSNKVTEKGKDVELRCDPISGHTALYWYRQSLGQGLEFLIYFQGNSAPDKSGLPSDRFSAERTGGSVSTLTIQRTQQEDSAVYLCASSSGLAGLLETQYFGPGTRLLVL.

J is TRBJ2-7 and V is TRBV7-2; D gene unclear. This CDR3 spans 14 amino acids. V lost 6 bases and J lost 0, with 12 bases in between. Germline V gene lookup returns CDR1 SGHTA and CDR2 FQGNSA. As DNA, the CDR3 is TGTGCCAGCAGTCCTGGCCTCAGCTCCTACGAGCAGTACTTC. Protein sequence: CASSPGLSSYEQYF.

This clonotype was counted at least ten times. This chain joins TRBV7-3 and TRBJ2-1; 8 bases agree with TRBD1. Per germline, CDR1 SGHTA and CDR2 FQGTGA. The V gene end was trimmed by 1 base and the J gene end by 3 bases; junction bases not matched to a gene: 11. The CDR3 spans 18 residues. CDR3 amino acids: CASSLIGDAGGIYNEQFF. The DNA of the CDR3 is TGTGCCAGCAGCTTAATCGGGGATGCAGGGGGCATCTACAATGAGCAGTTCTTC. Combining the CDR3 with reference TRBV7-3 and TRBJ2-1 gives the whole variable domain GAGVSQTPSNKVTEKGKYVELRCDPISGHTALYWYRQSLGQGPEFLIYFQGTGAADDSGLPNDRFFAVRPEGSVSTLKIQRTERGDSAVYLCASSLIGDAGGIYNEQFFGPGTRLTVL.

This clonotype was seen only a few times. The rearrangement uses TRBV7-6 and TRBJ1-2, with D possibly matching TRBD1 (5 bases). The CDR3 has 16 residues. CDR1 is SGHVS and CDR2 is FNYEAQ in the germline V gene. V gave up 5 bases and J gave up 2 bases, with 18 bases separating them. This CDR3 is CASSPSAGRLNYGYTF. In DNA, the CDR3 is TGTGCCAGCAGCCCCTCGGCGGGACGGCTAAACTATGGCTACACCTTC.

This clonotype showed up just a few times. The rearrangement uses TRBV14 and TRBJ2-1; D is possibly TRBD2 (5 bases). V lost 6 bases, J lost 2 bases, and 17 bases lay in between. Germline-derived CDR1 and CDR2 are SGHDN and FVKESK. The CDR3 is 16 residues long. The CDR3 DNA follows: TGTGCCAGCAGTCCGAGGCGGGCAGTTCCCTACAATGAGCAGTTCTTC. Translating it yields CASSPRRAVPYNEQFF.

V gene TRBV11-3 combines with J gene TRBJ1-1; D is possibly TRBD1 (5 bases). With 3 bases removed from V and 2 bases from J, the gap between germline ends came to 13 bases. Germline-derived CDR1 and CDR2 are SGHNT and YENEEA. This CDR3 comprises 15 residues. CDR3: CASSLIGARNTEAFF. CDR3 DNA sequence: TGTGCCAGCAGCTTGATCGGGGCTAGAAACACTGAAGCTTTCTTT.

The rearrangement joins TRBV11-2 to TRBJ2-3, with a tentative D call TRBD2 (5 bases). Trimming left V 1 base short and J 10 bases short, with 6 bases between. CDR3 length equals 11 residues. Germline loops: CDR1 SGHAT, CDR2 FQNNGV. The CDR3 nucleotides are TGTGCCAGCAGCTTAGGGGGAGCGCAGTATTTT. Translation gives CASSLGGAQYF.